This record covers a single T cell receptor beta chain. Authors' analysis steps: Amplification of reference gene primers was used by the study to estimate nucleated cell counts. Some clones are missing from TCRdb's copy, which holds only in-frame ones; the method was immunoSEQ multiplex PCR. V and J calls and clone size follow that table, whereas D and trimming were derived from the DNA. The sample holds 90,000 to 100,000 clones, more than 60% seen once. The entry originates in a study of blood T cell repertoires in COVID-19. Study at large: COVID-19 samples from acute and convalescent phases originated in the United States, Italy and Spain. From T cells, B-cell-depleted T cells, or PBMCs came the material, which was cDNA or gDNA.

This CDR3 has 15 amino acids. Unmatched junction bases numbered 13, after V lost 7 bases and J lost 9 bases. Germline CDR1 reads KGHDR; CDR2 reads SFDVKD. The rearrangement links TRBV24-1 to TRBJ2-1; 8 bases are shared with TRBD2. Sequencing used peripheral blood. The TCR sequence derives from a man aged 70 or older with acute or convalescent COVID-19. For the CDR3, the DNA is TGTGCCACCAGGCCCCGGGAGGGACTATCCAGTGAGCAGTTCTTC. Translation: CATRPREGLSSEQFF.